The sequence of this T cell receptor beta chain was determined in a study of beta chain features in type 1 diabetes. Investigators reverse transcribed all isolated RNA, so they sequenced expressed TCRB transcripts. Sequenced by immunoSEQ multiplex PCR; TCRdb stores in-frame clones only, minus some. The sample yields hundreds of thousands of clones, roughly 13% seen once. Trimming took off 0 bases at V and 4 bases at J, with 15 bases between the two ends. This CDR3 is 15 amino acids long. The germline V gene has CDR1 GTSNPN and CDR2 SVGIG (reference sequence). About this clone: Its antigen is as yet unknown.

Study results and caveats: TCRB CDR3 length was moderately but significantly reduced in all four CD4+ subsets of Type 1 diabetes patients.

Specimen: naive CD4+ T cells from blood. The chain is built from TRBV30 and TRBJ1-1; the D gene is possibly TRBD1 (6 bases). The receptor was derived from a man younger than 35 with type 1 diabetes. Written as DNA, the CDR3 is TGTGCCTGGAGTGTAGGGAGAACAGGGAGCACTGAAGCTTTCTTT. Translation gives CAWSVGRTGSTEAFF.